The next 4 T cell receptor beta chains were all read from a single sample in a study of blood T cell repertoires in COVID-19. Assay used: immunoSEQ multiplex PCR; TCRdb lists only in-frame clones, some missing. The table shows 300,000 to 350,000 clones, with around nine tenths occurring only once. Sample: PBMCs or T cells enriched from blood (not recorded which). The receptors shown here come from a woman younger than 45 who had been exposed to COVID-19.

The chain combines TRBV5-4 with TRBJ2-1, with 7 bases matching TRBD1. Germline-derived CDR1 and CDR2 are SGHNT and YYREEE (reference sequence). V shed 6 bases and J 10 bases; nucleotides not matched to a gene: 4. This CDR3 has 11 residues. The CDR3 here is CASKSTGEQFF. DNA for the CDR3: TGTGCCAGCAAATCGACAGGGGAGCAGTTCTTC.

The chain carries TRBV27 and TRBJ2-7, with 10 nucleotides matching TRBD1. Germline-derived CDR1 and CDR2 are MNHEY and SMNVEV (reference sequence). This CDR3 region has 14 residues. V dropped 4 bases and J dropped 7; count of bases not matched to a gene: 7. The CDR3 reads CASSSDRGHREQYF. In DNA form, the CDR3 reads TGTGCCAGCAGTTCCGACAGGGGGCATCGGGAGCAGTACTTC.

V is TRBV9 and J is TRBJ2-3, with D perhaps matching TRBD2 (6 bases). The CDR3 sequence is 16 residues long. With 3 bases removed from V and 3 bases from J, the gap between germline ends came to 17 bases. In germline, CDR1 is SGDLS, CDR2 YYNGEE. CDR3 coding DNA: TGTGCCAGCAGCGAGGGTACGGGAGATCGGACAGATACGCAGTATTTT. It codes for CASSEGTGDRTDTQYF.

The chain joins TRBV5-1 to TRBJ2-3, with 7 bases aligning to TRBD2. The germline V gene encodes CDR1 SGHRS and CDR2 YFSETQ. Unmatched junction bases numbered 5, after V lost 4 bases and J lost 3 bases. There are 14 residues in the CDR3. The CDR3 nucleotides are TGCGCCAGCAGCACGGGAGGCGGGACAGATACGCAGTATTTT. Amino acid sequence: CASSTGGGTDTQYF.